Described below is a single T cell receptor beta chain sequence and its context. No cognate antigen has been identified for it. Base qualities are not recorded, but no much larger clone differs from it by a single base. The sample was run on an Illumina NovaSeq 6000. TCRalpha and TCRbeta cDNA libraries were built by 5'RACE with constant-segment primers, adding sample barcodes and unique molecular identifiers. Trizol reagent was used to extract RNA from every sample. Library amplification was performed in two PCR steps, and a second sample barcode and Illumina TruSeq adapters were introduced in the second step. Sequencing of libraries was performed on an Illumina NovaSeq with 2 x 150 bp paired-end reads. As for the authors' bioinformatics: Reads were demultiplexed and collapsed into UMI-guided consensus sequences with migec v1.2.7. Using mixcr v2.1.11, UMI consensuses were aligned to TRA and TRB V and J templates and then assembled into clonotypes. Expanded or contracted clonotypes were those called significant by both edgeR and NoisET, with noise models trained on biological replicates. edgeR calls used a false discovery rate-adjusted p below 0.01 and a log2 fold-change threshold of 1. As an exploratory analysis of dynamics, PCA with hierarchical clustering was applied to max-normalized trajectories of the 1000 most abundant clonotypes. The CD4 or CD8 phenotype of responding clones was assigned using the separately sequenced CD4+ and CD8+ repertoires. TCRdb's own reprocessing of the public reads used fastp at Q25 and MiXCR and kept productive beta chains. CDR3 protein duplicates are merged, each entry listing the most common genes and DNA. TCRdb's processing, not the authors' own work, is the source of the V and J calls. The sample has fewer than 300,000 distinct CDR3 sequences on record, approximately 15% of them singletons. The ten biggest clones cover more than 20% of the sample.

This sample was taken from a study of T-cell memory formation after mild COVID-19 (dated by TCRdb to the early 2020s). The study in broad terms: TCR sequence clusters from the two donors were largely donor specific. In a couple of donors, T-cell clones that expanded and contracted after mild COVID-19 were followed by sequencing TCRalpha and TCRbeta repertoires longitudinally. Two young, previously healthy adult volunteers made up the cohort, one male and one female.

Ficoll-Paque density gradient centrifugation was the method used to isolate PBMCs. Study-level results and caveats: Clones that contracted from day 15 to 85 showed balanced CD4/CD8 phenotypes, whereas a second wave of clones that expanded from day 15 to 37 leaned towards CD4+. Only a couple of mild cases were covered by the study, and larger cohorts that include severe cases with pre-infection samples were considered necessary. Contracting CD4+ clones turned up mainly in the CM and EM memory subsets, whereas EMRA was where CD8+ clones were enriched. Some responding clones were found in pre-infection memory, which suggests that pre-existing cross-reactive memory T cells took part in the SARS-CoV-2 response. The second-wave clones that peaked on day 37 were not confirmed to be SARS-CoV-2 specific.

Sequenced input: PBMCs or a T cell subset sorted from them (not recorded which). The clonotype originates from a man aged 18-30 years who had mild COVID-19 (a few samples of this study predate the infection). The sample titles of this study are shuffled in the database, so cell type and time point are left out; the donor was told from shared clones.

The CDR3 protein is CASSMDRWTGPQHF. The nucleotide sequence is given as TGTGCCAGCAGTATGGACAGGTGGACGGGGCCCCAGCATTTT. The sequence joins TRBV27 to TRBJ1-5, and TRBD1 matches 7 of the central bases. CDR3 length: 14 amino acids, cysteine to phenylalanine. Only the CDR3 part of the read is kept: 42 bases, read in frame from the first base. CDR1 and CDR2 (MNHEY, SMNVEV) derive from the germline V gene (reference sequence). At the junction V is shortened by 5 bases and J by 9 bases; bases outside the gene matches: 10.